This T cell receptor (beta chain) was retrieved from a study of tumor-infiltrating lymphocytes in primary liver carcinoma. Across the whole study: Patients, male and female, were 30 to 69 years old. General study findings and limits: For tumor-adjacent and tumor-blood pairs, overlap was less than that seen for tumor region pairs.

In the case of this clonotype: Its matching antigen is unknown. Without the conserved terminal phenylalanine or tryptophan, this CDR3 likely stems from a read error.

This CDR3 is built from 13 residues. CDR1 and CDR2 (germline): SQVTM, ANQGSEA. Co-extraction of RNA and DNA was performed on about 20-32 mg of unsorted bulk tissue. With a constant-region primer, TCR beta cDNA was made from 450 to 650 ng of total RNA. Libraries covering TCR beta were generated through three nested multiplex PCR rounds (using a slightly modified ARM-PCR). Two initial PCR rounds of approximately 10 cycles each paired TRBV1-TRBV30 forward primers with a C-beta reverse primer. TCRdb recomputed calls from the multiplex PCR reads with MiXCR, one row per CDR3 protein. The top ten clones hold just over 55% of a sample with roughly 55,000 distinct CDR3 sequences, less than 75% of them seen once.

The rearrangement links TRBV29-1 to TRBJ2-7; TRBD1 might be the D (5 bases). The sample comprised liver tumor tissue from sampling region 2. Subset here: tumor region T2, inferior pole. This TCR derives from a man between 35 and 55 years old with primary liver carcinoma and hepatitis B virus infection. Here the CDR3 reads CSVEDRRHDGQYL. CDR3 nucleotides: TGCAGCGTAGAAGACAGACGCCACGACGGGCAGTACTTA.